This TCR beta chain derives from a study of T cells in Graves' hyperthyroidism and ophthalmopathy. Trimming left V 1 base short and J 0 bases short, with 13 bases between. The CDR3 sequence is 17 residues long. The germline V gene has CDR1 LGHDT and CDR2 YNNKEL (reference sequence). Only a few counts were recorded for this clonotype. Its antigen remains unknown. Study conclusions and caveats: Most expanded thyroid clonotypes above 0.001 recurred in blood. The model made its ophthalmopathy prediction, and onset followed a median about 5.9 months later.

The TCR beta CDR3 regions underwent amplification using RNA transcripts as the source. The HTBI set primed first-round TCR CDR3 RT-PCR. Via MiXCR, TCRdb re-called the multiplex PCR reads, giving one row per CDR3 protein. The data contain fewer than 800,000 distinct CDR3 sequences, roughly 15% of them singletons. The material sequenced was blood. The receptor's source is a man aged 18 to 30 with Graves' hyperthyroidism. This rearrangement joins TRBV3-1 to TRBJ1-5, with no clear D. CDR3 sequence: CASSQGYSSYSNQPQHF. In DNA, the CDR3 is TGTGCCAGCAGCCAAGGATACAGCTCTTATAGCAATCAGCCCCAGCATTTT.